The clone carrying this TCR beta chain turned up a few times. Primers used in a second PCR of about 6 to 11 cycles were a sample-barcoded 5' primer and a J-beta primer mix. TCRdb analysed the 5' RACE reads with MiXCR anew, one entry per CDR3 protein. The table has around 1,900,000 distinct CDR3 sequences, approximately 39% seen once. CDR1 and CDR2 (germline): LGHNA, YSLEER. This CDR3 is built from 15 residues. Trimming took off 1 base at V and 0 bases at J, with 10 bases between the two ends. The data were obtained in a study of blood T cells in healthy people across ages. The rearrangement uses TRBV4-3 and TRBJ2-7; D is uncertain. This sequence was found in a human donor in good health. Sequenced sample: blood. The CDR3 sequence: CASSQADTASYEQYF. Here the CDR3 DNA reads TGCGCCAGCAGCCAAGCGGATACAGCCTCCTACGAGCAGTACTTC.